The 18 T cell receptor beta chains in this list originate from one sample, sequenced in a study of blood T cells in healthy people across ages. A second PCR, run for about 7 to 11 cycles, used a sample-barcoded 5' primer plus a J-beta primer mix. TCRdb redid the calling of the 5' RACE reads with MiXCR, one entry per CDR3 protein. This table holds roughly 550,000 distinct CDR3 sequences, around 24% found once. This sample also belongs to another study, concerning T cells of mothers and their children.

The sequencing input was blood. The receptors shown here come from a boy aged 5-17 years in good health.

For this clonotype: The CDR3 does not end in the conserved phenylalanine or tryptophan, so this is likely a read error. This chain connects TRBV20-1 to TRBJ2-7; a weak D match, TRBD1 (6 bases). Trimming pared 0 bases from V and 3 bases from J, leaving 12 bases between. The V gene's germline CDR1 is DFQATT and CDR2 SNEGSKA (reference sequence). The CDR3 runs to 14 residues. For the CDR3, the DNA is TGCAGTGCTAGAGATCCCAGGACAGTCTACGAGCAGTACCTC. Its translation: CSARDPRTVYEQYL.

This clonotype has a handful of counts. The rearrangement uses TRBV20-1 and TRBJ2-1; TRBD2 matches at 9 bases. This CDR3 has 14 amino acids. The V and J ends lost 3 bases and 6 bases, in that order; junction bases with no gene match: 6. Germline values: CDR1 DFQATT, CDR2 SNEGSKA (reference sequence). In DNA form, the CDR3 reads TGCAGTGCTAGCGGGCTAGCGGGAACCAATGAGCAGTTCTTC. It codes for CSASGLAGTNEQFF.

In its sample, this clonotype was seen a few times. The chain carries TRBV20-1 and TRBJ1-1; 9 bases match TRBD1. With V trimmed by 5 bases and J by 1 base, 5 bases remained unmatched. The CDR3 is made up of 14 amino acids. CDR1 and CDR2 from the germline V gene are DFQATT and SNEGSKA (reference sequence). CDR3 residues: CSAHRQGGNTEAFF. The CDR3 region has the DNA TGCAGTGCTCATCGACAGGGGGGGAACACTGAAGCTTTCTTT.

This clonotype occurred a few times. The rearrangement uses TRBV29-1 and TRBJ2-2; 7 bases line up with TRBD1. Germline-derived CDR1 and CDR2 are SQVTM and ANQGSEA. This CDR3 comprises 13 residues. J was trimmed by 1 base and V by 5 bases; bases with no gene match: 1. The CDR3 region is CSVYRGNTGELFF. As DNA, the CDR3 is TGCAGCGTTTACAGGGGGAACACCGGGGAGCTGTTTTTT.

This clonotype was seen ten or more times. This sequence joins TRBV28 and TRBJ2-7; 11 bases are shared with TRBD2. The CDR3 runs to 15 residues. Per germline, CDR1 MDHEN and CDR2 SYDVKM. The ends lost 6 bases at V and 0 bases at J; junction bases unmatched: 4. Here the CDR3 reads CASRLSGRASYEQYF. The CDR3 nucleotides are TGTGCCAGCAGGCTTAGCGGGAGGGCCTCCTACGAGCAGTACTTC. Filled out from reference TRBV28 and TRBJ2-7, the complete variable domain reads DVKVTQSSRYLVKRTGEKVFLECVQDMDHENMFWYRQDPGLGLRLIYFSYDVKMKEKGDIPEGYSVSREKKERFSLILESASTNQTSMYLCASRLSGRASYEQYFGPGTRLTVT.

This clonotype was seen more than once but under ten times. The rearrangement uses TRBV7-8 and TRBJ2-7; D might be TRBD2 (5 bases). Germline V gene data show CDR1 as SGHVS and CDR2 as FQNEAQ. The CDR3 extends over 16 amino acids. The V end was cut by 0 bases, the J end by 3 bases, with 15 bases between. CDR3 residues: CASSLASGRAVYEQYF. The CDR3 coding sequence is TGTGCCAGCAGCTTAGCGTCTGGGAGAGCCGTCTACGAGCAGTACTTC.

The sample holds one count of this clonotype. The genes are TRBV7-9 and TRBJ2-5; the D gene could be TRBD1 or TRBD2 (5 bases each). The germline gives CDR1 SEHNR, CDR2 FQNEAQ (reference sequence). Trimming shortened V by 10 bases and J by 0 bases, and 18 bases separated the two germline ends. The CDR3 runs to 15 residues. CDR3 coding DNA: TGTGCCATCAACGGGGCTAGTCCCTACCAAGAGACCCAGTACTTC. Protein sequence: CAINGASPYQETQYF. Looking up the rest from reference TRBV7-9 and TRBJ2-5 gives the full variable domain: DTGVSQNPRHKITKRGQNVTFRCDPISEHNRLYWYRQTLGQGPEFLTYFQNEAQLEKSRLLSDRFSAERPKGSFSTLEIQRTEQGDSAMYLCAINGASPYQETQYFGPGTRLLVL.

This clonotype turned up a few times. The V call is TRBV20-1, the J call TRBJ2-7; D is uncertain. Trimming cost V 6 bases and J 0 bases, with 21 bases left between them. Germline V gene data show CDR1 as DFQATT and CDR2 as SNEGSKA (reference sequence). The CDR3 length is 16 residues. The CDR3 loop reads CSATTPSGSPSYEQYF. As DNA, the CDR3 is TGCAGTGCCACCACCCCGTCGGGCAGTCCCTCCTACGAGCAGTACTTC.

Only a few counts were recorded for this clonotype. The genes are TRBV7-9 and TRBJ2-1; D remains ambiguous. The germline V gene encodes CDR1 SEHNR and CDR2 FQNEAQ (reference sequence). V was pared by 5 bases and J by 4 bases, with 15 bases between. The CDR3 has 15 amino acids. The DNA of the CDR3 is TGTGCCAGCAGCCCTCCTCCTGGAGAGTACAATGAGCAGTTCTTC. Protein sequence: CASSPPPGEYNEQFF. The full variable domain, with the rest looked up from reference TRBV7-9 and TRBJ2-1, is DTGVSQNPRHKITKRGQNVTFRCDPISEHNRLYWYRQTLGQGPEFLTYFQNEAQLEKSRLLSDRFSAERPKGSFSTLEIQRTEQGDSAMYLCASSPPPGEYNEQFFGPGTRLTVL.

J is TRBJ2-7 and V is TRBV10-3, with D perhaps matching TRBD1 (6 bases). Germline assignment: CDR1 ENHRY and CDR2 SYGVKD. V shed 6 bases and J shed 1 base, with 7 bases lying between them. CDR3 size: 12 residues. DNA of the CDR3: TGTGCCATCAGAGGACAGTCCTACGAGCAGTACTTC. Its translation is CAIRGQSYEQYF.

The rearrangement joins TRBV7-2 to TRBJ2-1, with 8 positions matching TRBD2. The J call may be faulty, since TRBJ2-5 better matches the DNA end. Germline V lookup: CDR1 SGHTA, CDR2 FQGNSA. The CDR3 totals 18 residues. CDR3 in amino acids: CASSLDSALAAAAGTQYF. The CDR3 DNA sequence: TGTGCCAGCAGCTTAGATTCTGCACTAGCGGCCGCCGCGGGGACCCAGTACTTC.

V usage is TRBV7-9 and J usage is TRBJ2-1; tentatively, D is TRBD2 (7 bases). The germline gives CDR1 SEHNR, CDR2 FQNEAQ (reference sequence). The CDR3 is 15 amino acids. V was trimmed by 1 base and J by 7 bases, leaving 14 bases between them. CDR3 protein: CASSLGRGPRNEQFF. CDR3 sequence (DNA): TGTGCCAGCAGCTTAGGGCGGGGGCCTCGTAATGAGCAGTTCTTC.

The chain carries TRBV4-3 and TRBJ2-4, with D tentatively TRBD1 (6 bases). The germline V and J ends were trimmed by 0 bases and 5 bases, with 17 bases remaining between them. Germline loops: CDR1 LGHNA, CDR2 YSLEER. The CDR3 runs to 17 residues. CDR3 sequence: CASSQDPPRKGENIQYF. The CDR3 DNA sequence: TGCGCCAGCAGCCAAGATCCTCCCAGGAAGGGGGAAAACATTCAGTACTTC.

This clonotype has a handful of counts. The V call is TRBV28, the J call TRBJ2-3; possibly TRBD1 for D (6 bases). CDR3 length: 17 residues. Trimming removed 10 bases from V and 6 bases from J, with 29 bases in between. The germline V gene encodes CDR1 MDHEN and CDR2 SYDVKM. The CDR3 bases are TGTGCCACCAACCCATTGACCGTACGTGGGGGCGGGGATACGCAGTATTTT. It yields the protein CATNPLTVRGGGDTQYF.

J is TRBJ1-1 and V is TRBV28; possibly TRBD1 for D (6 bases). Trimming removed 2 bases at V and 7 bases at J, with 17 bases between. CDR1 and CDR2 from the germline V gene are MDHEN and SYDVKM. The CDR3 is 15 amino acids. The CDR3 bases are TGTGCCAGCAGTTTAATAATGGGGGCTATCGGTGAAGCTTTCTTT. Translating gives CASSLIMGAIGEAFF.

J is TRBJ2-1 and V is TRBV14, with 10 bases lining up with TRBD2. Germline lookup yields CDR1 SGHDN and CDR2 FVKESK. The V gene end was trimmed by 3 bases and the J gene end by 0 bases; junction bases not matched to a gene: 5. The CDR3 has 17 residues. Here the CDR3 DNA reads TGTGCCAGCAGCCATTGGACTAGCGGCAGCTCCTACAATGAGCAGTTCTTC. Translating gives CASSHWTSGSSYNEQFF.

The chain joins TRBV6-5 to TRBJ1-6; D gene unclear. Germline V gives CDR1 MNHEY, CDR2 SVGAGI. The CDR3 runs to 17 residues. Between the trimmed V and J ends, which lost 0 bases and 0 bases, there was a span of 9 bases. CDR3 sequence (DNA): TGTGCCAGCAGTTACTCGACGGGGAGCTCCTATAATTCACCCCTCCACTTT. Translation: CASSYSTGSSYNSPLHF.

This clonotype was counted many times. The genes are TRBV13 and TRBJ2-6; 10 bases map to TRBD1. The V segment lost 4 bases and the J segment 8 bases; nucleotides outside the gene matches: 8. Germline V lookup: CDR1 PRHDT, CDR2 FYEKMQ (reference sequence). The CDR3 extends over 16 amino acids. CDR3 sequence reads: CASSSLGQGMSNVLTF. CDR3 DNA: TGTGCCAGCAGCTCGCTGGGACAGGGGATGTCCAACGTCCTGACTTTC.